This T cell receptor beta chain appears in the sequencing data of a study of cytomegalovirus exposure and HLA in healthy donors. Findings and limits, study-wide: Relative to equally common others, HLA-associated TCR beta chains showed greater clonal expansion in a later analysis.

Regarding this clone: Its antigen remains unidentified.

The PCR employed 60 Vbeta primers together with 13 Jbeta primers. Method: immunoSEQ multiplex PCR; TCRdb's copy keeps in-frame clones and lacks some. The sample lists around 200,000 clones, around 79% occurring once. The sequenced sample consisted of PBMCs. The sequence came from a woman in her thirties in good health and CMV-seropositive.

In DNA form, the CDR3 reads TGTGCCAGCAGTGTCGATCAGGGGGGCACCGGGGAGCTGTTTTTT. Translation gives CASSVDQGGTGELFF. V usage is TRBV6-4 and J usage is TRBJ2-2; D is possibly TRBD1 (7 bases). The CDR3 is made up of 15 amino acids. Trimming removed 4 bases at V and 4 bases at J, with 13 bases between. CDR1 MRHNA and CDR2 SNTAGT come from the germline V gene.